A single sample gave rise to the 24 T cell receptor beta chains below, sequenced in a study of blood T cells in healthy people across ages. Alongside a J-beta primer mix, a sample-barcoded 5' primer served in a second PCR lasting 7 to 11 cycles. TCRdb itself ran the 5' RACE reads through MiXCR, one entry per CDR3 protein. The sample consists of about 800,000 distinct CDR3 sequences, 20% to 25% of them appearing once. The sample was also linked to a second study, of T cells of mothers and their children.

Sequenced sample: blood. These receptors were collected from a boy younger than 18 in good health.

The chain joins TRBV4-1 to TRBJ2-5, with 9 bases lining up with TRBD2. The DNA end favors TRBJ2-7, so the J call may be wrong. The CDR3 consists of 15 residues. CDR1 and CDR2 (germline): MGHRA, YSYEKL. The CDR3 reads CASSLTSGRLYEQYF. The CDR3 region has the DNA TGCGCCAGCAGCCTAACGAGCGGGAGGCTTTACGAGCAGTACTTC.

The chain combines TRBV2 with TRBJ2-5, with D tentatively TRBD1 or TRBD2 (5 bases each). The CDR3 is 8 amino acids. The V and J ends lost 10 bases and 11 bases respectively, with 8 bases between them. CDR1 is SNHLY, CDR2 FYNNEI, per germline. CDR3 nucleotide sequence: TGTGCCAACGAGGGGCAGTACTTC. Encoded protein: CANEGQYF.

The J gene is TRBJ2-7, the V gene TRBV7-2; D is unclear. Germline V gene data show CDR1 as SGHTA and CDR2 as FQGNSA. V lost 3 bases, J lost 2 bases, and 11 bases lay in between. The CDR3 runs to 14 residues. CDR3 loop: CASSLSPQTYEQYF. In DNA form, the CDR3 reads TGTGCCAGCAGCTTGTCCCCACAAACCTACGAGCAGTACTTC.

This clonotype appeared a few times. This chain links TRBV3-1 with TRBJ1-6; D uncertain. In germline, CDR1 is LGHDT, CDR2 YNNKEL (reference sequence). The CDR3 has 13 residues. The V end lost 11 bases, the J end lost 8 bases, and 16 bases lay between the germline ends. CDR3 in amino acids: CASQRGSYSPLHF. CDR3 sequence (DNA): TGTGCCTCCCAAAGAGGGAGCTATTCACCCCTCCACTTT.

This clonotype was recorded a few times. The chain combines TRBV6-1 with TRBJ2-2; the D call may be TRBD1 or TRBD2 (5 bases each). Germline V lookup: CDR1 MNHNS, CDR2 SASEGT. V lost 2 bases to trimming and J lost 8 bases, with 12 bases between them. The CDR3 has 14 residues. The CDR3 protein is CASSELGGMGELFF. DNA for the CDR3: TGTGCCAGCAGTGAACTTGGGGGAATGGGGGAGCTGTTTTTT.

The J gene is TRBJ2-3, the V gene TRBV12-3 or TRBV12-4, with TRBD2 matching 7 bases. The CDR3 extends over 14 amino acids. The ends lost 5 bases at V and 5 bases at J; junction bases unmatched: 7. CDR3 in amino acids: CASSPGLDKDTQYF. The CDR3, as DNA: TGTGCCAGCAGTCCCGGACTAGATAAAGATACGCAGTATTTT.

This chain connects TRBV6-2 or TRBV6-3 to TRBJ1-2; D perhaps matches TRBD1 (5 bases). Deletions cut 2 bases from V and 3 bases from J, with 13 bases between. Germline V gene sequence: CDR1 MNHEY, CDR2 SVGEGT. The CDR3 has 15 residues. In nucleotides, the CDR3 is TGTGCCAGCAGTTACATCCCAGGGTTCGACTATGGCTACACCTTC. This translates into CASSYIPGFDYGYTF.

This chain uses TRBV4-3 with TRBJ2-1; 8 positions match TRBD2. The CDR3 has 17 residues. The germline V gene has CDR1 LGHNA and CDR2 YSLEER. V lost 0 bases, J lost 4 bases, and 8 bases stayed unmatched. DNA for the CDR3: TGCGCCAGCAGCCAAGATAGTTCTAGCGGGCTGTACAATGAGCAGTTCTTC. Its protein product is CASSQDSSSGLYNEQFF.

This clonotype showed up just a few times. The CDR3 coding sequence is TGCAGTGCTAGAGATCTGGGGACAGGGAAGGAGACCCAGTACTTC. Translation: CSARDLGTGKETQYF. The chain uses TRBV20-1 and TRBJ2-5, with 9 bases matching TRBD1. The CDR3 extends over 15 amino acids. Germline trimming cut 0 bases from V and 5 bases from J; bases unmatched to any gene: 7. Germline CDR1 DFQATT, CDR2 SNEGSKA (reference sequence).

V gene TRBV20-1 combines with J gene TRBJ2-1; D call uncertain. Trimming took 0 bases from V and 0 from J, leaving 12 bases between them. The CDR3 spans 16 residues. The germline CDR1 and CDR2 sequences are DFQATT and SNEGSKA (reference sequence). The CDR3 reads CSARDIRQPSYNEQFF. The CDR3 DNA reads as TGCAGTGCTAGAGATATAAGGCAGCCCTCCTACAATGAGCAGTTCTTC.

This clonotype was counted between two and nine times. The chain has TRBV10-3 and TRBJ2-3; TRBD1 might be the D (5 bases). The germline gives CDR1 ENHRY, CDR2 SYGVKD. The CDR3 runs 18 residues. Trimming removed 5 bases at V and 0 bases at J, with 21 bases between. The CDR3 loop is CAISSPLGQTYSTDTQYF. The CDR3 DNA reads TGTGCCATCAGTTCCCCCCTGGGGCAGACATATAGCACAGATACGCAGTATTTT.

The chain carries TRBV15 and TRBJ1-6; TRBD1 aligns across 11 bases. The CDR3 has 18 residues. Germline V gene lookup returns CDR1 LNHNV and CDR2 YYDKDF (reference sequence). V lost 0 bases to trimming and J lost 10 bases; unmatched junction nucleotides: 11. The CDR3 sequence is CATSRDLGQGVTRSPLHF. The CDR3 DNA follows: TGTGCCACCAGCAGAGATTTGGGACAGGGGGTTACCCGGTCACCCCTCCACTTT.

At least ten counts were recorded for this clonotype. The chain links TRBV29-1 to TRBJ2-1; D gene ambiguous. V was cut by 3 bases and J by 4 bases, with 4 bases left in between. The germline gives CDR1 SQVTM, CDR2 ANQGSEA. The CDR3 length is 11 residues. The CDR3 reads CSVDRYNEQFF. CDR3 bases: TGCAGCGTTGATAGGTACAATGAGCAGTTCTTC.

This clonotype has a handful of counts. The V gene is TRBV10-3, the J gene TRBJ1-4; 9 bases match TRBD1. The CDR3 length is 15 residues. Trimming removed 2 bases from V and 4 bases from J; junction bases left unmatched: 2. Germline V lookup: CDR1 ENHRY, CDR2 SYGVKD. The CDR3 sequence is CAISEQGQGNEKLFF. CDR3 nucleotides: TGTGCCATCAGTGAGCAGGGACAGGGTAATGAAAAACTGTTTTTT.

In its sample, this clonotype was seen a few times. The V call is TRBV20-1, the J call TRBJ1-3; TRBD1 aligns across 8 bases. The CDR3 runs to 14 residues. After removal of 6 bases from V and 4 bases from J, the junction contained 8 bases not matched to a gene. Germline-derived CDR1 and CDR2 are DFQATT and SNEGSKA (reference sequence). The CDR3 reads CSANQDRAGNTIYF. CDR3 DNA: TGCAGTGCAAATCAGGACAGGGCGGGAAACACCATATATTTT.

The genes are TRBV15 and TRBJ1-2, with a tentative D call TRBD1 (6 bases). The CDR3 sequence is 15 residues long. Germline assignment: CDR1 LNHNV and CDR2 YYDKDF (reference sequence). Trimming cost V 2 bases and J 8 bases, with 18 bases left between them. CDR3 nucleotides: TGTGCCACCAGCAGACTTGTAACAGGGACGGAAGGCTACACCTTC. Amino acid sequence: CATSRLVTGTEGYTF.

This clonotype was seen only a few times. This chain uses TRBV6-5 with TRBJ2-7, with TRBD1 matching 8 bases. The better agreement between TRBJ2-5 and the DNA end casts doubt on the J call. In germline, CDR1 is MNHEY, CDR2 SVGAGI. CDR3 size: 15 residues. CDR3 DNA: TGTGCCAGCAGTTACGAGGCAGGGGGCGTAGAGACCCAGTACTTC. As protein: CASSYEAGGVETQYF.

V gene TRBV20-1 combines with J gene TRBJ1-1, with D maybe TRBD1 (5 bases). This CDR3 spans 14 amino acids. Germline V lookup: CDR1 DFQATT, CDR2 SNEGSKA (reference sequence). V was trimmed by 6 bases and J by 1 base, leaving 15 bases between them. The CDR3 region is CSARDRPGNTEAFF. The CDR3 DNA is TGCAGTGCCAGGGACCGACCGGGGAACACTGAAGCTTTCTTT.

This clonotype was seen a few times. V gene TRBV20-1 combines with J gene TRBJ2-1, with D perhaps TRBD2 (6 bases). The CDR3 contains 17 residues. Germline V gene data show CDR1 as DFQATT and CDR2 as SNEGSKA (reference sequence). V was cut by 6 bases and J by 0 bases, with 21 bases left in between. CDR3: CSAIPRGSGSSYNEQFF. DNA for the CDR3: TGCAGTGCCATCCCTCGGGGTAGCGGAAGCTCCTACAATGAGCAGTTCTTC.

This clonotype was seen only a few times. The germline gene is not matched at one end of the junction; a read error may be the cause. The chain uses TRBV20-1 and TRBJ2-5; D is possibly TRBD2 (6 bases). Germline V gene sequence: CDR1 DFQATT, CDR2 SNEGSKA (reference sequence). This CDR3 spans 9 amino acids. The CDR3, as DNA: TGCAGTGCTAGTGGGAGGACCGTGTTC. Translation: CSASGRTVF.

This CDR3 reads CASSSYAGLETQYF. The CDR3 coding sequence is TGTGCCAGCAGCTCGTACGCGGGGCTGGAGACCCAGTACTTC. The V call is TRBV7-2, the J call TRBJ2-5; TRBD2 might be the D (6 bases). V lost 4 bases and J lost 5, with 14 bases in between. CDR1 and CDR2 from the germline V gene are SGHTA and FQGNSA. There are 14 residues in the CDR3.

This chain connects TRBV5-1 to TRBJ2-6, with a possible D match to TRBD1 (5 bases). Per the germline V gene, CDR1 is SGHRS and CDR2 is YFSETQ. This CDR3 contains 15 residues. Trimming pared 6 bases from V and 0 bases from J, leaving 10 bases between. The CDR3 region is CASTREPSGANVLTF. The CDR3 nucleotides are TGCGCCAGCACCAGGGAACCCTCTGGGGCCAACGTCCTGACTTTC.

This clonotype came up a few times. The chain carries TRBV7-2 and TRBJ2-7; 10 bases are a match to TRBD2. CDR3 length: 13 amino acids. Trimming cost V 10 bases and J 5 bases; bases outside gene matches: 8. In germline, CDR1 is SGHTA, CDR2 FQGNSA. This CDR3 is CATRLAGAHEQYF. CDR3 in DNA: TGTGCCACTCGCCTAGCGGGAGCGCACGAGCAGTACTTC.

A remark on this clonotype: At one end the junction does not follow the germline gene, possibly because of a read error. The chain uses TRBV7-2 and TRBJ2-5; D possibly corresponds to TRBD1 (6 bases). The CDR3 covers 14 residues. The germline V gene has CDR1 SGHTA and CDR2 FQGNSA. The CDR3 protein is CAGSPDRNQETQYF. CDR3 coding DNA: TGTGCCGGCAGCCCGGACAGAAACCAAGAGACCCAGTACTTC. Looking up the rest from reference TRBV7-2 and TRBJ2-5 gives the full variable domain: GAGVSQSPSNKVTEKGKDVELRCDPISGHTALYWYRQSLGQGLEFLIYFQGNSAPDKSGLPSDRFSAERTGGSVSTLTIQRTQQEDSAVYLCAGSPDRNQETQYFGPGTRLLVL.